This paragraph reports one T cell receptor beta chain. What antigen it recognizes has not been identified. No base quality information exists; no much larger clone differs at one position. Each collaborating institution followed its own protocols to collect whole blood in K2EDTA tubes. For TCRbeta analysis, collaborators shipped samples in one of three forms: frozen whole blood, isolated PBMCs, or DNA extracted from either of those sample types. This sample is part of a study of blood T cell repertoires in COVID-19 (dated by TCRdb to the early 2020s). With respect to the entire study: Samples covering the acute and convalescent phases of COVID-19 were provided by collaborators in the United States, Italy and Spain. Subjects who had been exposed to COVID-19, were actively infected with it, or had recovered from it provided the deeply sampled blood TCRbeta repertoires that made up the dataset. The sample metadata nearly always contained a de-identified subject ID, COVID-19 status, age in years and sex. The material from the prospective study consisted of cDNA or gDNA derived from T cells, B-cell-depleted T cells, or PBMCs. The samples were drawn from the first 160 participants of the ongoing ImmuneRACE study and from some 1,300 subjects provided by 6 global collaborators. The repertoires were released in a freely available public database intended as a resource for research on the immune response to SARS-CoV-2. Where available, HLA class I and class II types were taken from metadata supplied by the sample provider and were not determined by assay-based typing.

TCRbeta CDR3 regions were amplified from genomic DNA by means of the immunoSEQ Assay, a bias-controlled multiplex PCR. As for the original processing: Within the assay, amplification of reference gene primers was used to estimate how many nucleated cells each sample contained. To quantify the absolute abundance of each unique TCRbeta CDR3 rearrangement, sequence reads were collapsed and filtered. For each sample, productive Simpson clonality was calculated as the square root of Simpson's diversity index across productive rearrangements. TCRdb mirrors the immuneACCESS table, restricted to in-frame sequences. Some clones are absent from its copies; in checked studies, under half trace to an unresolved V gene, and the reason for the others is unknown. The V and J calls and clone size were taken over from that table, and D and trimming were inferred from the DNA. The sample records 75,000 or so clones, 83% of which are singletons. In total, the top ten clones hold 18% of the sample.

The cysteine opens and the phenylalanine closes a CDR3 of 14 amino acids. The kept DNA is CDR3 alone, 42 bases in frame from the first base. Here V drops 6 bases and J drops 7 bases, and the junction holds 7 bases not matched to any gene. The germline V gene supplies CDR1 SGHRS and CDR2 YFSETQ. Summary of the overall study and its limitations: The amount of clinical and demographic metadata varied by source and participant and was provided uncurated.

The specimen sequenced was peripheral blood. The rearrangement joined TRBV5-1 to TRBJ1-4; 9 junctional bases match TRBD1. The origin of this receptor is a woman of 80 years or more with acute or convalescent COVID-19. DNA sequence: TGCGCCAGCACCTCGGGACAGGGAGGTGAAAAACTGTTTTTT. This sequence encodes CASTSGQGGEKLFF.